The sequence of this T cell receptor beta chain was determined in a study of long-term antiretroviral therapy in people with HIV. DNA was extracted from 1-10 million thawed cryopreserved PBMC. This clone appeared a few times. Researchers ran immunoSEQ v3.0 at survey level. Sequencing was performed with immunoSEQ multiplex PCR; in TCRdb, only in-frame clones are kept and a portion is missing. This repertoire shows 20,000 to 25,000 clones, 82% found once; its top ten account for around 11%. This receptor was identified in a man in his forties with HIV. The specimen was unsorted PBMCs, collected less than 2.5 years after starting antiretroviral therapy.

The DNA for the CDR3 is TGTGCCATCAAATGGGACAGCATGAACACTGAAGCTTTCTTT. Translated: CAIKWDSMNTEAFF. The V call is TRBV10-3, the J call TRBJ1-1; 7 positions match TRBD1. This CDR3 region has 14 residues. The J segment lost 0 bases and the V segment lost 7 bases, leaving 5 bases of the junction unmatched. The germline V gene encodes CDR1 ENHRY and CDR2 SYGVKD.